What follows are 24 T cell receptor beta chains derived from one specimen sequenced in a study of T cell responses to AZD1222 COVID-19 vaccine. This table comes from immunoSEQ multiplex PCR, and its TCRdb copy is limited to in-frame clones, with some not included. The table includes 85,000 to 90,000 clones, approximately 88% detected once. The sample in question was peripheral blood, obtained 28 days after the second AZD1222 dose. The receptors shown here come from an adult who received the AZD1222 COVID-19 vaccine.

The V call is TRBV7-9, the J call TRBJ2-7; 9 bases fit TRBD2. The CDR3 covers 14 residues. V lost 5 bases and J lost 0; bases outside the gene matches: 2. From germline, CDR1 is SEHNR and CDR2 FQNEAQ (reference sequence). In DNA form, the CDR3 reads TGTGCCAGCAGCATTAGCGGGGGCTCCTACGAGCAGTACTTC. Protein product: CASSISGGSYEQYF.

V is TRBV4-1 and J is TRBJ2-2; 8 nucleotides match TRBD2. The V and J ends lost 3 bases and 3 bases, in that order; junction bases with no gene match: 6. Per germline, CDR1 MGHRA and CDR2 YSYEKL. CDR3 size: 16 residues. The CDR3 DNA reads TGCGCCAGCAGCCACTCAAGCGGGGGAGACACCGGGGAGCTGTTTTTT. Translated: CASSHSSGGDTGELFF.

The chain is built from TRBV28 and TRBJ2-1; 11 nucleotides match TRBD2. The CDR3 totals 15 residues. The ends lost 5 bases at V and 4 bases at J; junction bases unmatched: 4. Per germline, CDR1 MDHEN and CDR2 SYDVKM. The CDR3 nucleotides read TGTGCCAGCAGTCTCGGGACTAGCGGATACAATGAGCAGTTCTTC. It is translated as CASSLGTSGYNEQFF.

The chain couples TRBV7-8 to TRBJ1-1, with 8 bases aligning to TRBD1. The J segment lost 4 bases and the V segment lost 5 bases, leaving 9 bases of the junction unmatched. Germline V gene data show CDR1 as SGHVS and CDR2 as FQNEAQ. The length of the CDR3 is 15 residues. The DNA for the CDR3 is TGTGCCAGCAGCCGAACAGGGGGAAGGTTCACTGAAGCTTTCTTT. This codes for CASSRTGGRFTEAFF.

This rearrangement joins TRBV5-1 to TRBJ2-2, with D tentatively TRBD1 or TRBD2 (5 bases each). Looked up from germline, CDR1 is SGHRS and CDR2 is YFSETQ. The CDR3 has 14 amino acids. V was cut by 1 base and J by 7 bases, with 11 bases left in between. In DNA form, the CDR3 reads TGCGCCAGCAGCTTGAGCAGAGGGGTCGGGGAGCTGTTTTTT. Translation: CASSLSRGVGELFF. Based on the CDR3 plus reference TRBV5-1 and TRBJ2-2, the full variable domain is KAGVTQTPRYLIKTRGQQVTLSCSPISGHRSVSWYQQTPGQGLQFLFEYFSETQRNKGNFPGRFSGRQFSNSRSEMNVSTLELGDSALYLCASSLSRGVGELFFGEGSRLTVL.

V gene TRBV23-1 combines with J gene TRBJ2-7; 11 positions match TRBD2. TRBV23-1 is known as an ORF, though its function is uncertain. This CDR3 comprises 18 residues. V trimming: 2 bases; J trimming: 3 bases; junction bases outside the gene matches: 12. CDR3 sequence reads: CASSQRPSGGSLGYEQYF. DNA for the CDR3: TGCGCCAGCAGTCAACGGCCTAGCGGGGGGTCCTTGGGCTACGAGCAGTACTTC.

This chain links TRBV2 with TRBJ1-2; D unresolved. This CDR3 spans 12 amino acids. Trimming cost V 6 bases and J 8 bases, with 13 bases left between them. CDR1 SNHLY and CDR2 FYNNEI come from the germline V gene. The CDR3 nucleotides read TGTGCCAGCAGGGGGTGGATAGAGGGCTACACCTTC. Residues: CASRGWIEGYTF.

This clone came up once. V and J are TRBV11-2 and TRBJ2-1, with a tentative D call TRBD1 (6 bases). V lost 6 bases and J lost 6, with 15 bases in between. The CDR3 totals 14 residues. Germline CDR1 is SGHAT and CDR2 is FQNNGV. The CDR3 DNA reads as TGTGCCAGCAGTCCCCCAGGGGTGGCCAATGAGCAGTTCTTC. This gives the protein CASSPPGVANEQFF. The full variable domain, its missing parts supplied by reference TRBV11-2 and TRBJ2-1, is EAGVAQSPRYKIIEKRQSVAFWCNPISGHATLYWYQQILGQGPKLLIQFQNNGVVDDSQLPKDRFSAERLKGVDSTLKIQPAKLEDSAVYLCASSPPGVANEQFFGPGTRLTVL.

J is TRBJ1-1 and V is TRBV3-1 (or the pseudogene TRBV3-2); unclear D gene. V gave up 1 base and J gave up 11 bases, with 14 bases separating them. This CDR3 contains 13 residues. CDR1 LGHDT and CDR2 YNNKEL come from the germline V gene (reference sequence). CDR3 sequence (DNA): TGTGCCAGCAGCCAAGGTGGGAACTTAAATGCTTTCTTT. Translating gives CASSQGGNLNAFF.

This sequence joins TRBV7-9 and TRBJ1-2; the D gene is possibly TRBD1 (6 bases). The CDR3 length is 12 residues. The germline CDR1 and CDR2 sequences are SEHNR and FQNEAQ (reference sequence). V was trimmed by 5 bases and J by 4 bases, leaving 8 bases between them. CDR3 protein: CASSPGAYGYTF. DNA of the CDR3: TGTGCCAGCAGCCCAGGGGCCTATGGCTACACCTTC.

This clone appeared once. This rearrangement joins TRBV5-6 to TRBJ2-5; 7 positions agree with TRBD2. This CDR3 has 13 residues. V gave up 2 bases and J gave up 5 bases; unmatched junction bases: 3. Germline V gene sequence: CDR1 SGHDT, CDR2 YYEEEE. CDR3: CASSFGSGETQYF. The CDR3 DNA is TGTGCCAGCAGCTTCGGTAGCGGGGAGACCCAGTACTTC.

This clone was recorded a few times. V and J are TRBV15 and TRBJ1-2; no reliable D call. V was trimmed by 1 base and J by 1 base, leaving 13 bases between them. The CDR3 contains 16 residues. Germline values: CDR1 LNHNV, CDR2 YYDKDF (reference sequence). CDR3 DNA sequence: TGTGCCACCAGCAGAGGGGGAACACTTCTTAACTATGGCTACACCTTC. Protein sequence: CATSRGGTLLNYGYTF.

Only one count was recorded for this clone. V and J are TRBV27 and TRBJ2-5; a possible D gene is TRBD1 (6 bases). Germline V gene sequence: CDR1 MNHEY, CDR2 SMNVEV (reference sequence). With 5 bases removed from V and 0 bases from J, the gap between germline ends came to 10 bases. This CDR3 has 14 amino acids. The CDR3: CASSTRTDQETQYF. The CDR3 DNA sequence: TGTGCCAGCAGTACCCGGACAGACCAAGAGACCCAGTACTTC.

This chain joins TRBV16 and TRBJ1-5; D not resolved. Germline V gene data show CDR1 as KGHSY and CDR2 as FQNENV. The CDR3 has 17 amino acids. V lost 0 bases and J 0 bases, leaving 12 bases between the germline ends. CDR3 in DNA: TGTGCCAGCAGCCAATCGGCAGGACGGAATAGCAATCAGCCCCAGCATTTT. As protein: CASSQSAGRNSNQPQHF.

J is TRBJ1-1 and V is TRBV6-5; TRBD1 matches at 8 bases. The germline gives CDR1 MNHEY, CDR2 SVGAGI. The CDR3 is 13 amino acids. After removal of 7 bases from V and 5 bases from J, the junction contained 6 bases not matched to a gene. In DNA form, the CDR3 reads TGTGCCAGCAACGGACAGGGTGATACTGAAGCTTTCTTT. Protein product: CASNGQGDTEAFF.

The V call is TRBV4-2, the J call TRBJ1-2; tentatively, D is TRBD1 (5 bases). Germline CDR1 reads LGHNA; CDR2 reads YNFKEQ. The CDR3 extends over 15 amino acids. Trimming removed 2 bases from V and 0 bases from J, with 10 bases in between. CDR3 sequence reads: CASSQHTGANYGYTF. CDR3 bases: TGTGCCAGCAGCCAACATACAGGAGCTAACTATGGCTACACCTTC.

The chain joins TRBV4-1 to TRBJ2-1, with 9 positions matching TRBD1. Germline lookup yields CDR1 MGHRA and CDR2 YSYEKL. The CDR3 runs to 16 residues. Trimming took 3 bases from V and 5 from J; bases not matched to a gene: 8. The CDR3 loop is CASSQYSGTGNNEQFF. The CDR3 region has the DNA TGCGCCAGCAGCCAGTATTCCGGGACAGGGAACAATGAGCAGTTCTTC.

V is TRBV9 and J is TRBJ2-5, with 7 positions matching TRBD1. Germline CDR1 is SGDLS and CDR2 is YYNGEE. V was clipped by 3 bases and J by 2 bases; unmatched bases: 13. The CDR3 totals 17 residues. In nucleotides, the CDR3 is TGTGCCAGCAGCGGGGGCCCCAGTGGGACAGTACAAGAGACCCAGTACTTC. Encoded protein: CASSGGPSGTVQETQYF.

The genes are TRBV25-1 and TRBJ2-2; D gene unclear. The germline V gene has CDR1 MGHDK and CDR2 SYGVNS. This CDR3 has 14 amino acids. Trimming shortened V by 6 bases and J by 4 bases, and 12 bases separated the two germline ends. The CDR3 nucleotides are TGTGCCAGCAGGCACAGTGGGGTCACCGGGGAGCTGTTTTTT. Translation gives CASRHSGVTGELFF.

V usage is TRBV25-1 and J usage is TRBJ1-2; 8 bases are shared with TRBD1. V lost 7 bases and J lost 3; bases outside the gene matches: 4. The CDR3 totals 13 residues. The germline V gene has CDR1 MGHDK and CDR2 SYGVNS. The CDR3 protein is CASNPGGYYGYTF. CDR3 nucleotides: TGTGCCAGCAACCCAGGGGGCTACTATGGCTACACCTTC.

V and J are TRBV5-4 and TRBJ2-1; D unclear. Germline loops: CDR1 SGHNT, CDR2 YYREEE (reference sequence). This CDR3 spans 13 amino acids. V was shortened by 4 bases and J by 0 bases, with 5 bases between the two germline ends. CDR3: CASSPSSYNEQFF. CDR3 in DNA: TGTGCCAGCAGCCCAAGCTCCTACAATGAGCAGTTCTTC. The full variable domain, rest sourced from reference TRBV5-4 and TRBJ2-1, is ETGVTQSPTHLIKTRGQQVTLRCSSQSGHNTVSWYQQALGQGPQFIFQYYREEENGRGNFPPRFSGLQFPNYSSELNVNALELDDSALYLCASSPSSYNEQFFGPGTRLTVL.

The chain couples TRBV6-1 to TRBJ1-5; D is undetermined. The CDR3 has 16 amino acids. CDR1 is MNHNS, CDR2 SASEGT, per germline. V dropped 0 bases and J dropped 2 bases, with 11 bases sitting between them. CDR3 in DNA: TGTGCCAGCAGTGAAGCGGGAGGGATTCGCAATCAGCCCCAGCATTTT. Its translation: CASSEAGGIRNQPQHF.

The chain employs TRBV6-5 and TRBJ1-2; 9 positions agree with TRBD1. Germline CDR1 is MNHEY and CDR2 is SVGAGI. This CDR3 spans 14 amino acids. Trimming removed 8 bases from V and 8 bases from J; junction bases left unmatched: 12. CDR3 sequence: CASSPGTGLRGYTF. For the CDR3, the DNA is TGTGCCAGCTCTCCCGGGACAGGGCTTCGGGGCTACACCTTC.

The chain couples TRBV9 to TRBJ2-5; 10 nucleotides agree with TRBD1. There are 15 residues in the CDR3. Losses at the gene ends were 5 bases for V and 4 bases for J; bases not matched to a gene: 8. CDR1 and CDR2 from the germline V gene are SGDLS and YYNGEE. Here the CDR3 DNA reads TGTGCCAGCAGTGACTCCGGGACAGGGGCAGAGACCCAGTACTTC. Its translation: CASSDSGTGAETQYF.